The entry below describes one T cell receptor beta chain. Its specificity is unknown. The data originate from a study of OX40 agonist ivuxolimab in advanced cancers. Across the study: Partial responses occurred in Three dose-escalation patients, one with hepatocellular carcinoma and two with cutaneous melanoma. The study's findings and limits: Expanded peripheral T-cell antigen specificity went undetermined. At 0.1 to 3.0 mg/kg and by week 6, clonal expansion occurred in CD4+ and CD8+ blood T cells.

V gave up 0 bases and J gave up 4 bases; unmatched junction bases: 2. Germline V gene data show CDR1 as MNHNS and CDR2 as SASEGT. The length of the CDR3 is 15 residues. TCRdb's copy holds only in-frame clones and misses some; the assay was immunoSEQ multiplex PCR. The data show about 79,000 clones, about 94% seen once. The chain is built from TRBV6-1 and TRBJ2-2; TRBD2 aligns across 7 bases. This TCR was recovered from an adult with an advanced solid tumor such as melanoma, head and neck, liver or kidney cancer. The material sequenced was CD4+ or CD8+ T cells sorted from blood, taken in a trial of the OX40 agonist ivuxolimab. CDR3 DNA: TGTGCCAGCAGTGAAGCCGTAGCGGGCACCGGGGAGCTGTTTTTT. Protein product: CASSEAVAGTGELFF.